The following is a TCR beta chain sequence with its context. The target of this receptor is not known. No quality values exist for individual bases; no much larger clone is one base distant. V lost 10 bases and J lost 6 bases, and the count of bases not matched to a germline gene is 8. From cysteine to phenylalanine, the CDR3 is 15 amino acids long. Of the read, only the CDR3 DNA is kept; its 45 bases are in frame from base 1. The germline V gene encodes CDR1 LNHDA and CDR2 SQIVND (reference sequence). This record comes from a study of cytomegalovirus exposure and HLA in healthy donors (dated by TCRdb to the late 2010s). Context from the whole study: According to an earlier analysis of several hundred of the donors, some 180 million T cells yielded 117 million unique TCR beta sequences and 276 Gb of sequence data. Approximately 300 gigabases of sequencing data and around 80 million unique TCR sequences made up an early release that covered around 640 HLA-typed donors. Of the approximately 400 genotyped donors, 65% to 90% were placed in the genetic ancestry cluster associated with self-reported Caucasian donors. The study aimed to test whether signatures of past pathogen exposure could be identified by cataloging public T cell receptors. The study profiled the T cell repertoires of 550 to 700 subjects by immunosequencing and related them to cytomegalovirus serostatus. In addition to the first cohort of 666 subjects, a separate validation cohort of 120 different subjects was used. High-throughput TCR immunosequencing, statistical association of individual TCRs with disease status, and machine learning were combined to predict cytomegalovirus infection status. In a later analysis, previously published TCR beta repertoires from 670 or so donors were re-analyzed and high-resolution HLA genotyping was added so that TCR occurrence patterns could be studied. The later analysis used no new phenotypic data to find candidate immune exposures, relying instead on TCR beta sequences and their occurrence across donors. An earlier analysis of approximately 630 of the donors applied high-throughput TCR beta sequencing to assess whether each TCR beta V gene segment acted as functional or pseudogenic. Donor age, sex, ethnicity and CMV serostatus were compiled together with the repertoire data. Genome-wide SNP genotypes for about 55% of the 666 donors were used in a later genetic analysis, which treated that subset as a discovery cohort. All discovery cohort repertoires had been generated using a single sequencing platform. HLA typing covered class I and class II loci at four-digit resolution. The number of donors typed differed by locus, with about 629-630 for A, B, C, DRB1 and DQB1, roughly 520 for DQA1, 600 to 610 for DPA1, and some 470 for DPB1. Because of strong linkage in the cohort, roughly five DR-DQ haplotypes were treated as single units for association and clustering. Among almost 400 genotyped donors of the cohort, an average of about 240,000 unique TCR beta nucleotide sequences were sequenced per donor, around 20% of them non-productive. Beyond this particular receptor, the publication reports: The classifier was reported to diagnose cytomegalovirus status with high specificity and sensitivity in both the original cohort and the validation cohort. The only immune exposure information available for the cohort was CMV serostatus. An earlier analysis of approximately 500 of the donors showed that most TCR beta V segments appeared in productive rearrangements either about 90% or about 30% of the time, which broadly matched IMGT annotations. The authors suggested that the approach could potentially be generalized to other disease states and immunological phenotypes. When HLA alleles, especially DR and DQ, strongly co-occurred, TCR associations were difficult to assign to individual alleles. According to a later analysis, most CMV-associated TCR beta chains appeared to be HLA-restricted, and the HLA associations seemed to be driven largely by CMV exposure. The study listed approximately 150 TCR beta chains as associated with cytomegalovirus. Because some donors lacked HLA typing at each locus, the association tests relied only on the typed subset. V-gene and J-gene trimming of TCR beta chains was associated with a missense DCLRE1C variant in a later genetic analysis, and the association was replicated in an independent cohort. A few of the identified cytomegalovirus-associated TCR beta chains were confirmed in vitro to be specific for cytomegalovirus antigens. In a later genetic analysis, fewer N-insertions in productive TCRs were reported among donors in an Asian-associated ancestry cluster than the approximately 630-donor mean. A later analysis associated approximately 17,000 TCR beta sequences with specific HLA alleles at a false discovery rate of 0.05. A group of highly shared sequence variants was considered likely to be a technical artifact of the sequencing pipeline. Only TCR beta chains were sequenced in this cohort, and the absence of alpha or paired-chain data limited detectable features. Presence/absence analyses assumed roughly uniform sequencing depth across donors, an assumption that may not hold. Most TCR sequences were seen in very few donors, while some public TCRs were found in many individuals. In a later analysis, HLA-associated TCR beta chains were found to be more clonally expanded and to have lower generation probabilities than equally common non-associated chains. Correlated functional status among segregating V segments might be attributable to linkage disequilibrium, but an unknown experimental factor could not be ruled out. A further reported finding was that TCR beta sequences accurately predicted the HLA-A and HLA-B alleles for most subjects in the first cohort. Because counts were too low, seventeen rarely observed V segments, including chromosome 9 orphons, were excluded from the earlier analysis of several hundred of the donors. In a later analysis, the rate of TCR association differed among HLA loci, with DRB1 alleles having the most associated TCRs and HLA-C alleles having the fewest. In a later analysis, several top co-occurrence clusters were reported to appear linked to parvovirus B19, influenza, CMV and Epstein-Barr virus. The 87-base-pair reads could not distinguish some IMGT-functional V segments, including TRBV6-2 and TRBV6-3, so those segments were excluded.

The cohort was made up of 500 to 850 healthy bone marrow donors. All cohort members were sampled while nominally healthy, although unrecorded immune exposures were likely present. The donor tested CMV seronegative, placing the donor among the 350 or so seronegative members of the cohort. A peripheral blood sample was collected from each donor, and TCR beta sequencing was performed on peripheral blood mononuclear cells. Genomic DNA extraction from the blood cell samples was performed with the Qiagen DNeasy Blood Extraction Kit. The library was made by the immunoSEQ multiplex PCR assay. A mixture of 60 forward primers for TCR Vbeta segments and 13 reverse primers for TCR Jbeta segments was used in the multiplex PCR. The CDR3 region of rearranged TCR beta genes was amplified from genomic DNA with a multiplex PCR assay. On the Illumina HiSeq System, the amplified TCR beta libraries were sequenced as 87-base-pair reads. Concerning the study's data processing: In a later analysis, approximately 74 million unique TCR beta chains were counted across the 650 to 700 repertoires, and around 10 million of these chains were shared by at least two donors. Raw reads were error-corrected and collapsed into unique sequences with a nearest-neighbor algorithm that merged closely related sequences to remove PCR and sequencing errors. To assign V, D and J gene segments, CDR3 sequences were aligned to IMGT reference sequences. For a sequence to be retained, a match of at least six nucleotides to both a V gene segment and a J gene segment was required. A rearrangement counted as productive if the CDR3 had no stop codons and remained in frame with V and J, and every other rearrangement counted as non-productive. Following IMGT convention, CDR3 was defined as the stretch from the second conserved V-encoded cysteine to the conserved J-encoded phenylalanine. Sequences without an unambiguous match to a single V gene segment were excluded from the earlier analysis of a few hundred of the donors. An earlier analysis of a few hundred of the donors called V segments functional above 56.7% productive rearrangements and segregating when the between-donor standard deviation exceeded 5%. A statistical classification framework was developed to diagnose cytomegalovirus status using the catalog of TCR beta chain sequences. A later analysis assigned V and J genes by comparing TCR nucleotide sequences with IMGT/GENE-DB human TR gene sequences. Using the TCRdist pipeline, a later analysis assigned CDR3 sequences along with most-parsimonious VDJ recombination scenarios. A later analysis defined each TCR beta chain by its CDR3 amino acid sequence plus V-gene family, and excluded reads lacking a unique V-gene family. In a later analysis, fewer than 650 highly shared, low-generation-probability nucleotide sequences were removed to address suspected cross-contamination and a sequencing artifact. In a later analysis, a clonal expansion index was calculated for each public chain from normalized within-repertoire ranks of inferred template counts. A later analysis computed generation probabilities with a VDJ recombination model fitted to out-of-frame rearrangements, and checked the results against IGoR. In a later analysis, TCR-TCR, TCR-HLA and TCR-CMV co-occurrence was scored with hypergeometric tests, and a repertoire-size bias correction was applied to TCR pairs. A later analysis estimated false discovery rates by permuting HLA or CMV assignments 20 times. In a later analysis, co-occurring TCRs were grouped using DBSCAN, with TCRdist sequence similarity added in when clustering inside HLA-allele-positive subsets. Repertoires with fewer than 30,000 or more than 120,000 public chains were left out of co-occurrence clustering, as were about 5 repertoires with anomalous nucleotide sharing. TCRdb limited this immuneACCESS table to in-frame rearrangements with V and J called. A share of clones is missing; checked studies link under half to unresolved V genes, and the rest is unexplained. V and J calls and clone size are those listed in that table; D and trimming were worked out from the DNA. The sample table holds approximately 120,000 clones, of which 70% to 85% were seen once. Of the sample, more than 3% is held by the ten largest clones.

The rearranged segments are TRBV19 and TRBJ2-1; 14 nucleotides in the junction match TRBD2. The sequencing input was PBMCs. The sequence came from a woman aged 50 to 65 in good health and CMV-seronegative. CDR3 region: CAISKGLAGANEQFF. The sequence in DNA is TGTGCCATCTCAAAGGGACTAGCGGGAGCCAATGAGCAGTTCTTC.